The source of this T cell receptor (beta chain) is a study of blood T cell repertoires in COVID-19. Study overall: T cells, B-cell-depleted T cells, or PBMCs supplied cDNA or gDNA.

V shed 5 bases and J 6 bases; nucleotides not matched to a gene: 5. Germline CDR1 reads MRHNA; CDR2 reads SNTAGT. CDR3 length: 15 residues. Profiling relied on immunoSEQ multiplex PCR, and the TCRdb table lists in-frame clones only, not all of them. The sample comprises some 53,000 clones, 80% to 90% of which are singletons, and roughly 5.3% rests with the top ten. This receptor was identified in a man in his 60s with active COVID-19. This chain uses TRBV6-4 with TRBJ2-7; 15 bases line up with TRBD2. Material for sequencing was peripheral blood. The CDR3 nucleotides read TGTGCCAGCAGTCGACCGGGACTAGCGGGAGGCGAGCAGTACTTC. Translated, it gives CASSRPGLAGGEQYF.